This T cell receptor beta chain was retrieved from a study of metastatic and nonmetastatic thyroid tumors. In the study overall: Repertoire comparisons spanned blood and tumor or nodule tissue from malignant and benign thyroid patients.

TCRdb re-called the PCR reads via MiXCR. Counted here are over 50,000 clones, less than 30% occurring once; the ten biggest clones make up roughly 15%. Every patient was untreated before thyroid surgery. The J segment lost 3 bases and the V segment lost 5 bases, leaving 4 bases of the junction unmatched. The CDR3 extends over 15 amino acids. There are a few counts of this clone. Its antigen remains unknown. Study results and limitations: It was reportedly found that TCR beta diversity was significantly higher in malignant thyroid tumors than in benign nodules, a difference seen in both blood and tumor samples.

The V call is TRBV12-3 or TRBV12-4, the J call TRBJ2-7; 13 nucleotides agree with TRBD2. The specimen sequenced was blood. This TCR was sampled from a female donor with papillary thyroid cancer or a benign thyroid nodule (not recorded which). Some clones in this sample may be carry-over from other donors' samples. The CDR3 loop is CASSTRTSGSYEQYF. Written as DNA, the CDR3 is TGTGCCAGCAGTACCCGGACTAGCGGGAGCTACGAGCAGTACTTC.